The 13 T cell receptor beta chains below come from one sample, sequenced in a study of response to subunit inactivated influenza vaccine. One entry per CDR3 protein results from TCRdb running MiXCR on the RT-PCR reads. The table lists 560,000 or so distinct CDR3 sequences, 7.6% of them singletons. The sequences come from PBMCs from blood, collected roughly 24 months after vaccination. Receptors were obtained from a man between 50 and 75 years old who received an inactivated influenza vaccine.

This clonotype was seen a few times. The rearrangement uses TRBV29-1 and TRBJ2-1; 8 bases map to TRBD2. The CDR3 covers 16 residues. V lost 6 bases to trimming and J lost 7 bases; unmatched junction nucleotides: 17. In germline, CDR1 is SQVTM, CDR2 ANQGSEA. The CDR3 region has the DNA TGCAGCGTAGCCGGTGGGACGGGAGGGCCTTGGAATGAGCAGTTCTTC. It specifies CSVAGGTGGPWNEQFF.

This clonotype was seen ten or more times. The chain uses TRBV21-1 and TRBJ2-7; the DNA was not used to check the table's D call, TRBD1. TRBV21-1 constitutes a pseudogene. This CDR3 has 15 amino acids. The DNA of the CDR3 is TGTGCCAGCAGCAATATTGGGACAGGATGTTGCGAGCAGTACTTC. Translating it yields CASSNIGTGCCEQYF.

The chain uses TRBV6-1 and TRBJ1-3; the D is unclear. Trimming cost V 7 bases and J 3 bases, with 13 bases left between them. There are 14 residues in the CDR3. The V gene's germline CDR1 is MNHNS and CDR2 SASEGT. CDR3 loop: CASTPAGSGNTIYF. The DNA for the CDR3 is TGTGCCAGCACCCCGGCAGGAAGTGGAAACACCATATATTTT.

This clonotype was detected many times. The V call is TRBV12-3 or TRBV12-4, the J call TRBJ1-6; D is unclear. The CDR3 extends over 13 amino acids. Between the trimmed V and J ends, which lost 3 bases and 6 bases, there was a span of 6 bases. The CDR3 coding sequence is TGTGCCAGCAGTTTGGATCTTAATTCACCCCTCCACTTT. As protein: CASSLDLNSPLHF.

This clonotype has more than one count but fewer than ten. This chain connects TRBV12-3 or TRBV12-4 to TRBJ2-2; TRBD2 aligns across 14 bases. Trimming removed 5 bases from V and 5 bases from J; junction bases left unmatched: 4. The CDR3 covers 16 residues. The CDR3 reads CASSPGTSGRTGELFF. CDR3 nucleotides: TGTGCCAGCAGTCCCGGGACTAGCGGGAGAACCGGGGAGCTGTTTTTT.

This chain links TRBV4-1 with TRBJ1-3; D remains unclear. Germline-derived CDR1 and CDR2 are MGHRA and YSYEKL. V was trimmed by 1 base and J by 1 base, leaving 5 bases between them. CDR3 size: 14 residues. In DNA, the CDR3 is TGCGCCAGCAGCCAAGTGGCTTCTGGAAACACCATATATTTT. Translated: CASSQVASGNTIYF.

This clonotype was observed many times. The chain couples TRBV5-1 to TRBJ2-1; D could derive from TRBD1 or TRBD2 (6 bases each). The germline V and J ends were trimmed by 4 bases and 6 bases, with 14 bases remaining between them. Germline loops: CDR1 SGHRS, CDR2 YFSETQ. CDR3 length: 14 residues. The CDR3, as DNA: TGCGCCAGCAGCCCTGACGGGGGCTCCAATGAGCAGTTCTTC. Protein: CASSPDGGSNEQFF.

The rearrangement uses TRBV4-2 and TRBJ2-3; TRBD1 might be the D (5 bases). Germline lookup yields CDR1 LGHNA and CDR2 YNFKEQ. The CDR3 loop spans 17 amino acids. The ends were cut back, 0 bases at V and 2 bases at J, with 15 bases in the middle. The CDR3 DNA follows: TGTGCCAGCAGCCAAGATGGTGGAGCAGGGATCACAGATACGCAGTATTTT. This codes for CASSQDGGAGITDTQYF.

Points on this clonotype: This could be a read error, since a much larger clone is one nucleotide away. V is TRBV5-6 and J is TRBJ2-2; D might be TRBD1 (6 bases). The V gene's germline CDR1 is SGHDT and CDR2 YYEEEE. This CDR3 is 15 amino acids long. CDR3 nucleotide sequence: TGTGTCAGCAGCTTTGGGGGCCTGAACACCGGGGAGCTGTTTTTT. It yields the protein CVSSFGGLNTGELFF.

This clonotype was counted a few times. CDR3 in DNA: TGTGCCAGCAGTGTGGAAGGCGAGCAGTACTTC. Translation: CASSVEGEQYF. This chain connects TRBV2 to TRBJ2-7; the D is unclear. The CDR3 loop spans 11 amino acids. CDR1 is SNHLY, CDR2 FYNNEI, per germline. V gave up 4 bases and J gave up 6 bases, with 7 bases separating them.

This clonotype has a count of ten or more. The junction departs from the called germline gene at one end, perhaps through a read error. This chain uses TRBV3-1 with TRBJ2-7; D tentatively reads TRBD1 or TRBD2 (5 bases each). CDR1 is LGHDT and CDR2 is YNNKEL in the germline V gene (reference sequence). There are 13 residues in the CDR3. CDR3 nucleotide sequence: TGCGCCAGCAGCCCCGGGACCCTCTACGAGCAGTACTTC. Its translation: CASSPGTLYEQYF.

This clonotype occurred many times. CDR3 in amino acids: CASSPPLIANYGYTF. DNA of the CDR3: TGTGCCAGCTCACCACCCCTGATAGCTAACTATGGCTACACCTTC. The chain links TRBV18 to TRBJ1-2; no firm D call. This CDR3 is built from 15 residues. Germline V gene sequence: CDR1 KGHSH, CDR2 LQKENI. Trimming left V 0 bases short and J 0 bases short, with 8 bases between.

This clonotype was recorded many times. The chain has TRBV4-3 and TRBJ1-1, with 8 bases lining up with TRBD1. V was pared by 0 bases and J by 1 base, with 1 base of the junction left unmatched. This CDR3 is 15 amino acids long. CDR1 is LGHNA and CDR2 is YSLEER in the germline V gene. Written as DNA, the CDR3 is TGCGCCAGCAGCCAAGAAGGACAGGGGAACACTGAAGCTTTCTTT. Translation gives CASSQEGQGNTEAFF.